This T cell receptor (beta chain) originates from a study of shared clonotypes between healthy human individuals. The study, taken as a whole, reports: Sequencing depth was predicted to influence how clonotypes are shared among donors.

It was roughly 330 ng DNA, about 30,000 T cell genomes, that went into each replicate PCR of unsorted PBMC. Ten immunoSEQ deep assay plates were used to sequence the DNA of unsorted PBMCs. This table comes from immunoSEQ multiplex PCR, and its TCRdb copy is limited to in-frame clones, with some not included. The table includes some 500,000 clones, 79% detected once. CDR1 and CDR2 (germline): ENHRY, SYGVKD. The V and J ends lost 6 bases and 1 base respectively, with 13 bases between them. The CDR3 spans 16 residues. As to this clone: Its specificity is not known.

The chain recombines TRBV10-3 with TRBJ2-6, with D possibly matching TRBD2 (7 bases). Sequenced input: PBMCs. This receptor was identified in a woman aged 40-49 years in good health. Some clones in this sample may be carry-over from other donors' samples. The CDR3 spells CAISEGGGSGANVLTF. The CDR3 nucleotides read TGTGCCATCAGCGAGGGGGGAGGGTCTGGGGCCAACGTCCTGACTTTC.